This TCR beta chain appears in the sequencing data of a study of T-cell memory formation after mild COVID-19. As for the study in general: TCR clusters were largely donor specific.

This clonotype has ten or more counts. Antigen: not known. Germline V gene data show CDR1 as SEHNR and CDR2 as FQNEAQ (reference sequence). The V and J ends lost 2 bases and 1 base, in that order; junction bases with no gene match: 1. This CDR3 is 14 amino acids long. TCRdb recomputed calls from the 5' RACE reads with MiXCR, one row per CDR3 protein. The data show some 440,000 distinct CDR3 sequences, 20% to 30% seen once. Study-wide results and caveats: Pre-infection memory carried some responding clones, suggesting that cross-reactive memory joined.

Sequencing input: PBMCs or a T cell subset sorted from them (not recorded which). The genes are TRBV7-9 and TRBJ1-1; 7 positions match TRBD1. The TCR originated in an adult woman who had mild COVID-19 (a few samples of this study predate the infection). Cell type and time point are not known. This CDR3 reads CASSLWTGNTEAFF. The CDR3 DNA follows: TGTGCCAGCAGCTTATGGACAGGGAACACTGAAGCTTTCTTT. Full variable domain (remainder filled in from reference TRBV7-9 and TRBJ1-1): DTGVSQNPRHKITKRGQNVTFRCDPISEHNRLYWYRQTLGQGPEFLTYFQNEAQLEKSRLLSDRFSAERPKGSFSTLEIQRTEQGDSAMYLCASSLWTGNTEAFFGQGTRLTVV.